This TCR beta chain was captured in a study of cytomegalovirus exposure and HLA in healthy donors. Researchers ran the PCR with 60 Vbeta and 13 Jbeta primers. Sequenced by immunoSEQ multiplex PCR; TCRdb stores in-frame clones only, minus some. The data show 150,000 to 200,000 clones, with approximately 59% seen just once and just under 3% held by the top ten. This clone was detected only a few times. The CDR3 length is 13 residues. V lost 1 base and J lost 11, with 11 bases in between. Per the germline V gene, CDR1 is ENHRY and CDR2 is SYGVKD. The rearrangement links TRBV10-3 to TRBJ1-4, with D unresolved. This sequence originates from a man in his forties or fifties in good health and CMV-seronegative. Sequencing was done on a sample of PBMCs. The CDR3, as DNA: TGTGCCATCAGTGAGTTGAACCTAGAGAAACTGTTTTTT. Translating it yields CAISELNLEKLFF.